This T cell receptor (beta chain) was sequenced for a study of blood T cell repertoires in COVID-19. Study-wide background: Whether acute or convalescent, the COVID-19 samples came from the United States, Italy and Spain. Nucleic acid was either cDNA or gDNA, and it came from T cells, B-cell-depleted T cells, or PBMCs.

Some clones are missing from TCRdb's copy, which holds only in-frame ones; the method was immunoSEQ multiplex PCR. The sample contains roughly 240,000 clones, 86% of which appear only once. Germline values: CDR1 SEHNR, CDR2 FQNEAQ (reference sequence). CDR3 length: 14 residues. V was pared by 2 bases and J by 7 bases, with 11 bases between. This clone has just a few counts. Seattle patients were enrolled while actively infected and followed longitudinally. The chain joins TRBV7-9 to TRBJ1-4, with D unclear. Input material: peripheral blood. The clonotype originates from a woman of 80 years or more with COVID-19, enrolled during active disease. CDR3 bases: TGTGCCAGCAGCTTAACTCCGGGGAGTGAAAAACTGTTTTTT. Encoded protein: CASSLTPGSEKLFF.